Each of the 29 T cell receptor beta chains below was sequenced from the same sample in a study of human T cells and chemical hapten exposure. Using its own MiXCR run on the RACE reads, TCRdb lists one record per CDR3 protein. The repertoire consists of 150,000 to 200,000 distinct CDR3 sequences, with approximately 14% occurring once and the leading ten covering about 1.7%. Specified time point: patch test 1, 2 weeks after DPC sensitization. Treatment noted: therapeutic diphenylcyclopropenone sensitization with weekly scalp DPC. The specimen comprised whole blood, sampled in connection with sensitization to the hapten diphenylcyclopropenone (DPC). Receptor source: a woman aged 30 to 39 with alopecia areata. Some clones in this sample may be carry-over from other donors' samples.

The gene calls are TRBV7-2 and TRBJ1-6; D call uncertain. The CDR3 totals 15 residues. Trimming removed 1 base at V and 10 bases at J, with 14 bases between. The germline gives CDR1 SGHTA, CDR2 FQGNSA. The CDR3: CASSLGPSGRSPLHF. In nucleotides, the CDR3 is TGTGCCAGCAGCTTAGGGCCGTCTGGGCGATCACCCCTCCACTTT.

This rearrangement joins TRBV7-2 to TRBJ2-5; TRBD1 matches at 8 bases. CDR1 and CDR2 from the germline V gene are SGHTA and FQGNSA. With V trimmed by 5 bases and J by 1 base, 3 bases remained unmatched. The CDR3 extends over 14 amino acids. Written as DNA, the CDR3 is TGTGCCAGCAGCGAAGGGACAGGCCAAGAGACCCAGTACTTC. It codes for CASSEGTGQETQYF.

The J gene is TRBJ2-5, the V gene TRBV5-1, with 10 nucleotides matching TRBD1. Germline trimming cut 0 bases from V and 3 bases from J; bases unmatched to any gene: 2. The CDR3 spans 15 residues. CDR1 and CDR2 (germline): SGHRS, YFSETQ. CDR3 residues: CASSLAGTGEETQYF. CDR3 coding DNA: TGCGCCAGCAGCTTGGCCGGGACAGGGGAAGAGACCCAGTACTTC.

This clonotype was observed a handful of times. The chain couples TRBV18 to TRBJ1-1; tentative D call: TRBD1 (6 bases). V was pared by 3 bases and J by 1 base, with 18 bases between. Per the germline V gene, CDR1 is KGHSH and CDR2 is LQKENI. There are 17 residues in the CDR3. The DNA for the CDR3 is TGTGCCAGCTCACCGATATCATTACAGGGCTCGAACACTGAAGCTTTCTTT. It specifies CASSPISLQGSNTEAFF.

At least ten counts were recorded for this clonotype. The chain uses TRBV7-2 and TRBJ2-7; TRBD2 aligns across 11 bases. Germline assignment: CDR1 SGHTA and CDR2 FQGNSA. The CDR3 is 15 residues long. The ends lost 1 base at V and 1 base at J; junction bases unmatched: 0. CDR3 sequence reads: CASSLGTSGSYEQYF. CDR3 sequence (DNA): TGTGCCAGCAGCTTAGGGACTAGCGGGTCCTACGAGCAGTACTTC. Full variable domain (outside the CDR3, taken from reference TRBV7-2 and TRBJ2-7): GAGVSQSPSNKVTEKGKDVELRCDPISGHTALYWYRQSLGQGLEFLIYFQGNSAPDKSGLPSDRFSAERTGGSVSTLTIQRTQQEDSAVYLCASSLGTSGSYEQYFGPGTRLTVT.

The chain uses TRBV11-3 and TRBJ2-3; D gene ambiguous. Trimming stripped 0 bases from V and 5 bases from J, with 15 bases between. This CDR3 comprises 16 residues. Germline CDR1 reads SGHNT; CDR2 reads YENEEA. The CDR3 spells CASSLDPSNGLDTQYF. Written as DNA, the CDR3 is TGTGCCAGCAGCTTAGACCCGTCGAACGGGCTAGATACGCAGTATTTT.

This chain links TRBV5-5 with TRBJ2-2, with unresolved D. The CDR3 has 16 residues. V dropped 1 base and J dropped 0 bases, with 10 bases sitting between them. The germline V gene has CDR1 SGHKS and CDR2 YYEKEE (reference sequence). This CDR3 reads CASSLSVGPNTGELFF. CDR3 sequence (DNA): TGTGCCAGCAGCTTGTCTGTGGGCCCGAACACCGGGGAGCTGTTTTTT.

This clonotype was detected a few times. The chain recombines TRBV5-6 with TRBJ2-1; 13 bases map to TRBD2. The CDR3 length is 18 residues. Losses at the gene ends were 0 bases for V and 3 bases for J; bases not matched to a gene: 6. Germline CDR1 is SGHDT and CDR2 is YYEEEE. The CDR3 nucleotides are TGTGCCAGCAGCTTGGCCGCCGGACTAGCGGGGGACTACAATGAGCAGTTCTTC. Translation: CASSLAAGLAGDYNEQFF.

This clonotype has at least ten counts. The chain recombines TRBV29-1 with TRBJ1-2, with D unclear. Germline lookup yields CDR1 SQVTM and CDR2 ANQGSEA. The V and J ends lost 7 bases and 8 bases respectively, with 20 bases between them. The CDR3 contains 13 residues. CDR3 nucleotide sequence: TGCAGCGCTGTCAGCCAGGCTGGTACAGGCTACACCTTC. Translating it yields CSAVSQAGTGYTF.

This clonotype has only a few counts. The CDR3 region is CASSLGPPGTEAFF. For the CDR3, the DNA is TGTGCCAGCAGCCTGGGACCGCCGGGCACTGAAGCTTTCTTT. This chain uses TRBV11-3 with TRBJ1-1, with D possibly being TRBD1 (5 bases). The CDR3 has 14 residues. V lost 5 bases and J 4 bases, leaving 14 bases between the germline ends. Germline CDR1 reads SGHNT; CDR2 reads YENEEA. The full variable domain, with the rest looked up from reference TRBV11-3 and TRBJ1-1, is EAGVVQSPRYKIIEKKQPVAFWCNPISGHNTLYWYLQNLGQGPELLIRYENEEAVDDSQLPKDRFSAERLKGVDSTLKIQPAELGDSAVYLCASSLGPPGTEAFFGQGTRLTVV.

There are a few counts of this clonotype. The chain links TRBV27 to TRBJ2-2; 7 bases fit TRBD2. CDR1 MNHEY and CDR2 SMNVEV come from the germline V gene (reference sequence). Trimming at V came to 4 bases and at J to 0 bases, leaving 5 bases not matched to a gene. The CDR3 consists of 16 residues. CDR3 coding DNA: TGTGCCAGCAGTTCCAGAGCGGGATCGAACACCGGGGAGCTGTTTTTT. Translating gives CASSSRAGSNTGELFF.

The table lists this clonotype with a few counts. The V and J genes are TRBV28 and TRBJ1-4, with 7 bases lining up with TRBD1. Germline CDR1 MDHEN, CDR2 SYDVKM. This CDR3 has 14 residues. V was clipped by 8 bases and J by 9 bases; unmatched bases: 12. The CDR3 nucleotides are TGTGCCAGCCGAACCGGGACAGTCCCCCAAAAACTGTTTTTT. Amino acids: CASRTGTVPQKLFF.

The table lists this clonotype with a few counts. The CDR3 bases are TGTGCCAGCAGTTACCCCGGAGGAGTTTCACCCCTCCACTTT. It codes for CASSYPGGVSPLHF. This chain links TRBV6-2 or TRBV6-3 with TRBJ1-6; D gene ambiguous. Germline V lookup: CDR1 MNHEY, CDR2 SVGEGT. V gave up 2 bases and J gave up 9 bases, with 11 bases separating them. This CDR3 comprises 14 residues.

There are a few counts of this clonotype. The chain joins TRBV2 to TRBJ2-1; 9 bases map to TRBD1. V dropped 6 bases and J dropped 8; count of bases not matched to a gene: 11. The CDR3 loop spans 15 amino acids. Germline V gene sequence: CDR1 SNHLY, CDR2 FYNNEI. The chain's CDR3 is CASSVQGAKVDEQFF. CDR3 nucleotides: TGTGCCAGCAGCGTACAGGGGGCAAAGGTGGATGAGCAGTTCTTC.

In this sample, this clonotype turned up once. The chain combines TRBV28 with TRBJ1-2; 10 positions match TRBD1. This CDR3 contains 14 residues. V shed 6 bases and J 3 bases; nucleotides not matched to a gene: 4. CDR1 and CDR2 from the germline V gene are MDHEN and SYDVKM. CDR3 coding DNA: TGTGCCAGCAGGGGACAGGGGAAGGACTATGGCTACACCTTC. It specifies CASRGQGKDYGYTF.

In its sample, this clonotype was seen a few times. The genes are TRBV7-8 and TRBJ1-1; no firm D call. The germline gives CDR1 SGHVS, CDR2 FQNEAQ. Trimming removed 5 bases from V and 0 bases from J, with 13 bases in between. The CDR3 is 15 amino acids. The CDR3 here is CASSQRYNLNTEAFF. The CDR3 nucleotides read TGTGCCAGCAGCCAGAGGTACAACTTGAACACTGAAGCTTTCTTT.

At least ten counts were recorded for this clonotype. V is TRBV11-2 and J is TRBJ2-2; 8 nucleotides agree with TRBD1. CDR1 is SGHAT and CDR2 is FQNNGV in the germline V gene. The CDR3 runs 16 residues. The J segment lost 6 bases and the V segment lost 5 bases, leaving 11 bases of the junction unmatched. CDR3 nucleotide sequence: TGTGCCAGCAGCGCAGGGGACAGGCCGAGGGCCGGGGAGCTGTTTTTT. It yields the protein CASSAGDRPRAGELFF.

CDR3 sequence reads: CASSQPGVAYNEQFF. DNA of the CDR3: TGTGCCAGCAGCCAGCCGGGAGTAGCCTACAATGAGCAGTTCTTC. This chain joins TRBV3-1 and TRBJ2-1; possibly TRBD2 for D (6 bases). There are 15 residues in the CDR3. Germline V gene data show CDR1 as LGHDT and CDR2 as YNNKEL (reference sequence). V lost 3 bases, J lost 2 bases, and 11 bases lay in between.

This clonotype was found a few times. The chain combines TRBV28 with TRBJ2-7; 9 bases line up with TRBD2. V was pared by 3 bases and J by 6 bases, with 9 bases of the junction left unmatched. The CDR3 is 15 amino acids. In germline, CDR1 is MDHEN, CDR2 SYDVKM. CDR3 coding DNA: TGTGCCAGCAGTTTGGCGGCGGGGGGGCCTCCCGAGCAGTACTTC. Amino acids: CASSLAAGGPPEQYF.

This clonotype has just a few counts. The chain joins TRBV18 to TRBJ1-1; maybe TRBD1 (5 bases). Trimming shortened V by 3 bases and J by 11 bases, and 10 bases separated the two germline ends. Germline-derived CDR1 and CDR2 are KGHSH and LQKENI. The CDR3 sequence is 11 residues long. CDR3 DNA sequence: TGTGCCAGCTCACCGGGGACCGGCGCTTTCTTT. Its translation: CASSPGTGAFF. The full variable domain, rest sourced from reference TRBV18 and TRBJ1-1, is NAGVMQNPRHLVRRRGQEARLRCSPMKGHSHVYWYRQLPEEGLKFMVYLQKENIIDESGMPKERFSAEFPKEGPSILRIQQVVRGDSAAYFCASSPGTGAFFGQGTRLTVV.

The rearrangement joins TRBV5-7 to TRBJ1-5; no firm D call. TRBV5-7 is labeled an ORF, and its function is uncertain. Trimming took off 4 bases at V and 1 base at J, with 12 bases between the two ends. The CDR3 loop spans 15 amino acids. CDR3 nucleotides: TGTGCCAGCAGCCCTTTGGGCGGCAGCAATCAGCCCCAGCATTTT. Encoded protein: CASSPLGGSNQPQHF.

The chain is built from TRBV20-1 and TRBJ2-3; TRBD2 is a possible D gene (5 bases). The length of the CDR3 is 14 residues. Trimming removed 1 base at V and 3 bases at J, with 11 bases between. Germline values: CDR1 DFQATT, CDR2 SNEGSKA (reference sequence). The CDR3 region has the DNA TGCAGTGCTAGAGTCCCGGGAACAACAGATACGCAGTATTTT. Translated, it gives CSARVPGTTDTQYF.

This clonotype was counted a few times. The chain recombines TRBV6-6 with TRBJ2-7; tentatively, D is TRBD1 (5 bases). Germline values: CDR1 MNHNY, CDR2 SVGAGI (reference sequence). There are 15 residues in the CDR3. Trimming removed 10 bases from V and 2 bases from J, with 21 bases in between. The CDR3 coding sequence is TGTGCCACCACAGTTACAGGACCCGGCCCCTACGAGCAGTACTTC. This gives the protein CATTVTGPGPYEQYF.

This clonotype has only a few counts. The rearrangement joins TRBV2 to TRBJ1-6; 8 nucleotides agree with TRBD1. The CDR3 has 14 amino acids. Per the germline V gene, CDR1 is SNHLY and CDR2 is FYNNEI. J gave up 5 bases and V 10 bases, and 7 bases lay outside the gene matches. The CDR3 sequence is CATRTTGDNSPLHF. CDR3 DNA sequence: TGTGCCACCAGAACGACAGGGGATAATTCACCCCTCCACTTT.

The chain uses TRBV7-2 and TRBJ1-6; 7 bases are shared with TRBD1. J gave up 9 bases and V 5 bases, and 4 bases lay outside the gene matches. CDR1 SGHTA and CDR2 FQGNSA come from the germline V gene. This CDR3 spans 13 amino acids. The CDR3 DNA follows: TGTGCCAGCAGCCGGGACAGAATTTCACCCCTCCACTTT. Amino acids: CASSRDRISPLHF.

Many counts were recorded for this clonotype. The chain is built from TRBV6-6 and TRBJ1-2; a weak D match, TRBD1 (5 bases). Germline V gene lookup returns CDR1 MNHNY and CDR2 SVGAGI (reference sequence). The CDR3 is 13 residues long. Trimming took 7 bases from V and 4 from J, leaving 13 bases between them. The CDR3 spells CASTPDRSYGYTF. The DNA for the CDR3 is TGTGCCAGCACCCCTGACAGATCCTATGGCTACACCTTC.

This clonotype was seen a few times. The chain uses TRBV20-1 and TRBJ2-7; weak D call: TRBD2 (6 bases). CDR1 is DFQATT and CDR2 is SNEGSKA in the germline V gene (reference sequence). Trimming cost V 5 bases and J 1 base, with 9 bases left between them. The CDR3 runs to 12 residues. This CDR3 is CSAGGISYEQYF. In DNA, the CDR3 is TGCAGTGCTGGGGGGATTTCCTACGAGCAGTACTTC.

This clonotype was detected a few times. The rearrangement joins TRBV5-4 to TRBJ2-3; no clear D gene. CDR1 is SGHNT, CDR2 YYREEE, per germline (reference sequence). The CDR3 extends over 13 amino acids. V lost 4 bases and J 0 bases, leaving 6 bases between the germline ends. CDR3 coding DNA: TGTGCCAGCAGCGATCTGAGCACAGATACGCAGTATTTT. It is translated as CASSDLSTDTQYF.

This clonotype was observed a handful of times. The V and J genes are TRBV7-2 and TRBJ1-4; D ambiguous. The germline V gene has CDR1 SGHTA and CDR2 FQGNSA. CDR3 length equals 11 residues. V gave up 5 bases and J gave up 7 bases, with 5 bases separating them. CDR3 protein: CASSGSEKLFF. CDR3 in DNA: TGTGCCAGCAGCGGCAGTGAAAAACTGTTTTTT.